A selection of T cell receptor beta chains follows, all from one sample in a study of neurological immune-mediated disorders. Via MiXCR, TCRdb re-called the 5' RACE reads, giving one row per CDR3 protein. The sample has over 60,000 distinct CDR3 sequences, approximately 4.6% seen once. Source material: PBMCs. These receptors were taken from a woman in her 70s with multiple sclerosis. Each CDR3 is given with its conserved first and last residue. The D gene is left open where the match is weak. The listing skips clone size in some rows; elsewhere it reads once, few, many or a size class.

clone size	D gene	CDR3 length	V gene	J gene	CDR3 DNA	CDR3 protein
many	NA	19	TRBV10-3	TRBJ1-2	TGTGCCATCACCTCCCGTTTCTCGCCGCGGACAGCGAGTCGCGAGGGCTACACCTTC	CAITSRFSPRTASREGYTF
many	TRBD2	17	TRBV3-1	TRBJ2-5	TGTGCCAGCAGCCAAGATCGACCCCGGACTAGCGAACAGACCCAGTACTTC	CASSQDRPRTSEQTQYF
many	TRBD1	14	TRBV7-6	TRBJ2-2	TGTGCCAGCAGCTTGAGACAGGGCGTGGGGGAGCTGTTTTTT	CASSLRQGVGELFF
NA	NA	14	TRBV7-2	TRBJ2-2	TGTGCCAGCAGTCTCGGACTATACACCGGGGAGCTGTTTTTT	CASSLGLYTGELFF
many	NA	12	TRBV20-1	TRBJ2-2	TGCAGTGCGAGAAGGAGCGCCGGGGAGCTGTTTTTT	CSARRSAGELFF
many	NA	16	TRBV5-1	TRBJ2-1	TGCGCCAGCAACCCGAGAGGTGAACCCTCTTTGGATGAGCAGTTCTTC	CASNPRGEPSLDEQFF
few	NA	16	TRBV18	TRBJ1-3	TGTGCCAGCTCACCACCCACAGGCTACTCTGGAAACACCATATATTTT	CASSPPTGYSGNTIYF
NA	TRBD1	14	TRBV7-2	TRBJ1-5	TGTGCCAGCGGCAACAGGGGCGGGAATCAGCCCCAGCATTTT	CASGNRGGNQPQHF
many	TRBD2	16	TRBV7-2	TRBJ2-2	TGTGCCAGCAGCTTAGTAGCGGGAACGAACACCGGGGAGCTGTTTTTT	CASSLVAGTNTGELFF
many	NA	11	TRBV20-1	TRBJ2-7	TGCAGTGCTAGAGGTCCCGTCTCCCAGTACTTC	CSARGPVSQYF
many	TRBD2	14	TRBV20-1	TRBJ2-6	TGCAGTGGCGCAGCGGGGTCCGGGGCCAACGTCCTGACTTTC	CSGAAGSGANVLTF
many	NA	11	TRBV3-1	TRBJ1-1	TGTGCCAGCAGCCTCCGTACTGAAGCTTTCTTT	CASSLRTEAFF
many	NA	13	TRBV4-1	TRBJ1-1	TGCGCCAGCAGCCAGGGGCAGGGAGAGGCAGCTTTCTTT	CASSQGQGEAAFF
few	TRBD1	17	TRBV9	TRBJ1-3	TGTGCCAGCAGCGCCGGCGGGACAGGGTTTACTGGAAACACCATATATTTT	CASSAGGTGFTGNTIYF
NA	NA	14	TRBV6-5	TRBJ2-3	TGTGCCAGCAGTTACGCCGGTAGCACAGATACGCAGTATTTT	CASSYAGSTDTQYF
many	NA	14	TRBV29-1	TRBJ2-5	TGCAGCGTTATTAGCTCCCGGGGATGGGAGACCCAGTACTTC	CSVISSRGWETQYF
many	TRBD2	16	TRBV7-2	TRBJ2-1	TGTGCCAGCAGCCTCATAGGGACTAGCGGGAGAGATGAGCAGTTCTTC	CASSLIGTSGRDEQFF
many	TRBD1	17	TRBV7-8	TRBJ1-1	TGTGCCAGCAGCTTAGCGCAGGGGGAACAGATGAACACTGAAGCTTTCTTT	CASSLAQGEQMNTEAFF
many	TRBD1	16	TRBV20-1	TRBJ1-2	TGCAGTGCTAGAGATAAAGACAGGGGGCCCTTCTATGGCTACACCTTC	CSARDKDRGPFYGYTF
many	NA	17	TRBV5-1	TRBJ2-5	TGCGCCAGCCGTCACTCCGGCGTCGGGAGAAGTGGAGAGACCCAGTACTTC	CASRHSGVGRSGETQYF
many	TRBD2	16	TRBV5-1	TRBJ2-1	TGCGCCAGCAGCTCCGTACTAGCGGGAGCTATCAATGAGCAGTTCTTC	CASSSVLAGAINEQFF
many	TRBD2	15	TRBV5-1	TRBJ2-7	TGCGCCAGCAGCTTAGCTAGCGGGAGTATCTACGAGCAGTACTTC	CASSLASGSIYEQYF
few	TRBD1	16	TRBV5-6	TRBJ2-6	TGTGCCAGCAGCGGGGACAGAACCTCTGGGGCCAACGTCCTGACTTTC	CASSGDRTSGANVLTF
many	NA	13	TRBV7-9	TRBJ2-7	TGTGCCAGCAGACACGACATCTCCTACGAGCAGTACTTC	CASRHDISYEQYF
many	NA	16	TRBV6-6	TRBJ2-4	TGTGCCAGCAGCCCTGGGGTAGCTACAGCCAAAAACATTCAGTACTTC	CASSPGVATAKNIQYF